A selection of T cell receptor beta chains follows, all from one sample in a study of blood T cell repertoires in COVID-19. Data came from immunoSEQ multiplex PCR; TCRdb stores just in-frame clones and leaves some out. The data show a few hundred thousand clones, 88% seen once. Sequencing input: peripheral blood. These TCRs come from a woman in her 40s who had recovered from COVID-19. Both conserved end residues are trimmed from each CDR3.

j_call	cdr3_length	v_call	cdr3_aa
TRBJ2-1	15	TRBV27	ASRAPSGRGSYNEQF
TRBJ1-3	14	TRBV5-5	ASSKGHATSGNTIY
TRBJ2-3	12	TRBV5-8	ASSPPGARDTQY
TRBJ1-5	12	TRBV5-1	ASSLGGGDQPQH
TRBJ2-1	14	TRBV29-1	SVEGAAGVHNNEQF
TRBJ1-5	14	TRBV3-1/TRBV3-2	ASSPEGTGGNQPQH
TRBJ2-3	13	TRBV6-5	ASSYGGGVTDTQY
TRBJ2-1	16	TRBV5-1	ASSLGGLAPISYNEQF
TRBJ2-6	16	TRBV25-1	ASGRTGEGVAGANVLT
TRBJ2-2	14	TRBV7-9	ASSLGRQGLSGELF